The clone carrying this T cell receptor (beta chain) has a handful of counts. The data were obtained in a study of patients and donors after allogeneic stem cell transplantation. TCRdb fed the RT-PCR reads into MiXCR, producing one record per CDR3 protein. Among more than 55,000 distinct CDR3 sequences listed, more than 10% were seen once. The length of the CDR3 is 13 residues. CDR1 and CDR2 from the germline V gene are LNHNV and YYDKDF (reference sequence). V was trimmed by 0 bases and J by 5 bases, leaving 8 bases between them. This receptor was taken from a human donor who was either an allogeneic HSCT recipient or a stem cell or donor lymphocyte infusion donor (not recorded which). It is not recorded whose cells these are; they may come from a transplant donor. Source material: blood, either unsorted or a sorted T cell fraction (not recorded which). This sequence joins TRBV15 and TRBJ2-7; D remains unclear. The CDR3 is CATSREVSDEQYF. In DNA, the CDR3 is TGTGCCACCAGCAGAGAGGTGAGCGACGAGCAGTACTTC. Filled out from reference TRBV15 and TRBJ2-7, the complete variable domain reads DAMVIQNPRYQVTQFGKPVTLSCSQTLNHNVMYWYQQKSSQAPKLLFHYYDKDFNNEADTPDNFQSRRPNTSFCFLDIRSPGLGDTAMYLCATSREVSDEQYFGPGTRLTVT.